This T cell receptor beta chain is from a study of identical twins. General observations from the study: Zero-insertion analyses might be partly confounded by invariant T cells like MAIT and iNKT. Findings depended on cross-sectional statistics rather than tracking the same donors. Compared with models, monozygotic twins showed more out-of-frame TCR alpha sharing.

This CDR3 region has 12 residues. Germline V lookup: CDR1 LGHNA, CDR2 YNFKEQ. Trimming took 0 bases from V and 7 from J, leaving 1 base between them. Each CDR3 protein is one row after TCRdb ran MiXCR on the 5' RACE reads. The sample carries roughly 1.6 million distinct CDR3 sequences, about 32% recorded once. There are many counts of this clonotype. What it binds is not known. The material sequenced was cord blood. This receptor was obtained from a newborn girl in good health. The chain has TRBV4-2 and TRBJ1-6; D remains unclear. In nucleotides, the CDR3 is TGTGCCAGCAGCCAAGACAATTCACCCCTCCACTTT. It encodes CASSQDNSPLHF.